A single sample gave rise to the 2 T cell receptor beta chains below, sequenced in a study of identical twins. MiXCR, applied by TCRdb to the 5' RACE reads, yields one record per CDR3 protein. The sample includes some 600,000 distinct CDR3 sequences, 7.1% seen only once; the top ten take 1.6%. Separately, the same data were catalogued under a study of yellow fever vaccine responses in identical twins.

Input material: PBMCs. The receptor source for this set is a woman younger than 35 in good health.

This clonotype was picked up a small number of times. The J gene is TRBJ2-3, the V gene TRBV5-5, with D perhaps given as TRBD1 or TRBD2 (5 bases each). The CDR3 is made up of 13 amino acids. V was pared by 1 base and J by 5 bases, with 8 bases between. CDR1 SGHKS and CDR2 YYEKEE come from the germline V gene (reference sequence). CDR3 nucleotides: TGTGCCAGCAGCTTGTGGGACGGAGATACGCAGTATTTT. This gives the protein CASSLWDGDTQYF.

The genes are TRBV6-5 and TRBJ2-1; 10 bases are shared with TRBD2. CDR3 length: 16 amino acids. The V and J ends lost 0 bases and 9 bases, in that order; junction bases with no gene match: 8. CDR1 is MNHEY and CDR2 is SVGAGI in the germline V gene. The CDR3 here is CASSYSSGRSGGEQFF. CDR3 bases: TGTGCCAGCAGTTACTCTAGCGGGAGGTCAGGGGGTGAGCAGTTCTTC.